Below, 10 T cell receptor beta chains from the same sample are listed, as sequenced in a study of blood T cells in healthy people across ages. A second PCR, run for about 7 to 11 cycles, used a sample-barcoded 5' primer plus a J-beta primer mix. TCRdb reprocessed the 5' RACE reads with MiXCR, giving one entry per CDR3 protein. In the table there are hundreds of thousands of distinct CDR3 sequences, about 25% of which are singletons. This sample was shared with a second study, whose subject was T cells of mothers and their children.

Sequenced input: blood. These receptor sequences come from a boy aged 5-17 years in good health.

The V call is TRBV12-3 or TRBV12-4, the J call TRBJ2-4; a weak D match, TRBD1 (7 bases). The length of the CDR3 is 14 residues. V shed 7 bases and J shed 8 bases, with 18 bases lying between them. The CDR3 DNA sequence: TGTGCCAGCACCCTGACAGGGCCGGGGGACATTCAGTACTTC. This codes for CASTLTGPGDIQYF.

The chain links TRBV29-1 to TRBJ2-1; a weak D match, TRBD2 (5 bases). This CDR3 contains 13 residues. Trimming left V 5 bases short and J 7 bases short, with 15 bases between. From germline, CDR1 is SQVTM and CDR2 ANQGSEA. The CDR3 DNA is TGCAGCGTTATCCCTGAGGGCTGGAATGAGCAGTTCTTC. This gives the protein CSVIPEGWNEQFF.

This chain joins TRBV9 and TRBJ2-5; the D is unclear. Germline CDR1 reads SGDLS; CDR2 reads YYNGEE. Trimming pared 4 bases from V and 5 bases from J, leaving 6 bases between. The CDR3 is made up of 11 amino acids. The CDR3 reads CASSCRETQYF. The CDR3, as DNA: TGTGCCAGCAGCTGCCGTGAGACCCAGTACTTC.

The chain carries TRBV19 and TRBJ2-4; 9 bases align to TRBD2. CDR3 length: 16 residues. V shed 5 bases, J shed 7 bases, and the junction held 12 bases outside the gene matches. Germline CDR1 reads LNHDA; CDR2 reads SQIVND (reference sequence). The CDR3 reads CASSPSRAGGRNIQYF. The DNA for the CDR3 is TGTGCCAGTAGTCCCTCCCGGGCGGGAGGGCGCAACATTCAGTACTTC.

The chain links TRBV6-1 to TRBJ2-7; weak D call: TRBD1 (6 bases). Between the trimmed V and J ends, which lost 5 bases and 0 bases, there was a span of 20 bases. Germline V gene sequence: CDR1 MNHNS, CDR2 SASEGT. The length of the CDR3 is 17 residues. CDR3 coding DNA: TGTGCCAGCAGTCCCCTTCCGGGCAGGGGAAACTCCTACGAGCAGTACTTC. Its protein product is CASSPLPGRGNSYEQYF.

This clonotype appeared a few times. Here the CDR3 DNA reads TGTGCCAGCAGCGTCGGGACTAGCAGAGGGACAGATACGCAGTATTTT. Protein sequence: CASSVGTSRGTDTQYF. The chain joins TRBV7-2 to TRBJ2-3; 9 bases fit TRBD2. The CDR3 loop spans 16 amino acids. CDR1 SGHTA and CDR2 FQGNSA come from the germline V gene. Trimming removed 5 bases from V and 3 bases from J; junction bases left unmatched: 9.

Only a few counts were recorded for this clonotype. The junction departs from germline at one end; a sequencing error may be responsible. The V and J genes are TRBV2 and TRBJ1-1, with 9 bases lining up with TRBD1. The CDR3 covers 11 residues. CDR1 is SNHLY, CDR2 FYNNEI, per germline. Here the CDR3 reads CASIGGQGLRF. CDR3 DNA: TGTGCCAGCATAGGGGGACAGGGTCTTCGCTTT.

This clonotype came up a few times. This chain joins TRBV15 and TRBJ1-4; 9 positions agree with TRBD1. Germline V lookup: CDR1 LNHNV, CDR2 YYDKDF (reference sequence). V lost 9 bases, J lost 0 bases, and 5 bases stayed unmatched. This CDR3 spans 15 amino acids. CDR3 coding DNA: TGTGCCACAAAACGACAGGGGGCAACTAATGAAAAACTGTTTTTT. It encodes CATKRQGATNEKLFF.

This clonotype was counted only a few times. The rearrangement uses TRBV29-1 and TRBJ2-5; 8 bases agree with TRBD1. In germline, CDR1 is SQVTM, CDR2 ANQGSEA. This CDR3 region has 14 residues. V lost 7 bases to trimming and J lost 5 bases; unmatched junction nucleotides: 12. CDR3 amino acids: CSERRTGKGETQYF. The CDR3, as DNA: TGCAGCGAGCGCCGGACAGGGAAGGGGGAGACCCAGTACTTC.

Only a few counts were recorded for this clonotype. At one of its ends the junction is not consistent with the germline gene, which may arise from a read error. The rearrangement uses TRBV15 and TRBJ2-7; unclear D gene. Germline CDR1 LNHNV, CDR2 YYDKDF (reference sequence). This CDR3 comprises 15 residues. CDR3 sequence (DNA): TGTGCCACCAGCGGAGAGGAAGGTTCCTCCTACGAGCAGTACTTC. Translated: CATSGEEGSSYEQYF.